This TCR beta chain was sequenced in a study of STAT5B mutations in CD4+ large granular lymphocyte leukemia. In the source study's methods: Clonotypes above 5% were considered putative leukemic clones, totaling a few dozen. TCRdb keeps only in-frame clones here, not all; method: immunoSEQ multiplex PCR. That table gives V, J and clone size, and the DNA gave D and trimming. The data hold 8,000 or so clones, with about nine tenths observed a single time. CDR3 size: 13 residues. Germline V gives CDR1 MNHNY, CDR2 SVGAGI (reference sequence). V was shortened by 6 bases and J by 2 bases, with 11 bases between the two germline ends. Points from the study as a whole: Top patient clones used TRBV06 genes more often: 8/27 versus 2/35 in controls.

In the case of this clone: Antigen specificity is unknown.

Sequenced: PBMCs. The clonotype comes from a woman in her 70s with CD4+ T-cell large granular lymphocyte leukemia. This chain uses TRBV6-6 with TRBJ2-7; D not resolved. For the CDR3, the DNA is TGTGCCAGCAGGACGTCCCGAACCTACGAGCAGTACTTC. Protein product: CASRTSRTYEQYF.